These 3 T cell receptor beta chains were sequenced from one sample in a study of CD8 T cells in Susac syndrome. RNA was extracted with the RNeasy kit, and a quantity of roughly 0.45 to 1 ug was reverse transcribed using random hexamers. TCRdb used MiXCR to reprocess the immunoSEQ multiplex PCR reads, holding one entry per CDR3 protein. This repertoire shows 150,000 or so distinct CDR3 sequences, less than 97% found once; its top ten account for around 0.15%. Sequencing was carried out using CD8+ T cells from PBMCs. The receptors originated from a human donor with multiple sclerosis.

The CDR3 loop is CSVEFGSSGGHTDTQYF. The DNA for the CDR3 is TGCAGCGTTGAATTCGGGTCTAGCGGGGGGCACACAGATACGCAGTATTTT. The chain uses TRBV29-1 and TRBJ2-3, with 11 bases identical to TRBD2. This CDR3 region has 17 residues. Unmatched junction bases numbered 9, after V lost 2 bases and J lost 2 bases. CDR1 SQVTM and CDR2 ANQGSEA come from the germline V gene.

This clonotype was counted a single time. The J gene is TRBJ2-3, the V gene TRBV11-2, with 8 bases that match TRBD2. The V gene end was trimmed by 4 bases and the J gene end by 6 bases; junction bases not matched to a gene: 12. This CDR3 comprises 16 residues. Looked up from germline, CDR1 is SGHAT and CDR2 is FQNNGV. The CDR3 coding sequence is TGTGCCAGCAGCTCCCTGTTGCGGGGGGCCATGGATACGCAGTATTTT. It codes for CASSSLLRGAMDTQYF.

This clonotype was counted only a few times. The rearrangement joins TRBV7-6 to TRBJ2-1; D is perhaps TRBD2 (7 bases). CDR3 size: 15 residues. The germline V and J ends were trimmed by 3 bases and 8 bases, with 17 bases remaining between them. Germline V CDR1 and CDR2: SGHVS, FNYEAQ. The CDR3 sequence: CASSFGGAVVDEQFF. Here the CDR3 DNA reads TGTGCCAGCAGCTTTGGGGGGGCGGTAGTAGATGAGCAGTTCTTC.